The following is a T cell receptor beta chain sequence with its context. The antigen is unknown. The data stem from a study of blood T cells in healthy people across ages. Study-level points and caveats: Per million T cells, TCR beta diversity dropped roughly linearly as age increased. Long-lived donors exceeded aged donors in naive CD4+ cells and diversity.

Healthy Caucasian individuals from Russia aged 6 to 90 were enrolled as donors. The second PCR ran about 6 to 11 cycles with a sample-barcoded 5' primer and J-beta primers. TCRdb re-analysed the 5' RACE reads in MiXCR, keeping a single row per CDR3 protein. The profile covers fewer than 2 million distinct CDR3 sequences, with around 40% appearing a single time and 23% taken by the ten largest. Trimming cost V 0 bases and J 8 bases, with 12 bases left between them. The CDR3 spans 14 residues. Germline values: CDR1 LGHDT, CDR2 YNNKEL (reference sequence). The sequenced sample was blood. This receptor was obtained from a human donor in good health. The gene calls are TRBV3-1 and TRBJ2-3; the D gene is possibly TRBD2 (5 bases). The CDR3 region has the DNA TGTGCCAGCAGCCAAGAATCGACTATTGGTACGCAGTATTTT. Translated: CASSQESTIGTQYF.